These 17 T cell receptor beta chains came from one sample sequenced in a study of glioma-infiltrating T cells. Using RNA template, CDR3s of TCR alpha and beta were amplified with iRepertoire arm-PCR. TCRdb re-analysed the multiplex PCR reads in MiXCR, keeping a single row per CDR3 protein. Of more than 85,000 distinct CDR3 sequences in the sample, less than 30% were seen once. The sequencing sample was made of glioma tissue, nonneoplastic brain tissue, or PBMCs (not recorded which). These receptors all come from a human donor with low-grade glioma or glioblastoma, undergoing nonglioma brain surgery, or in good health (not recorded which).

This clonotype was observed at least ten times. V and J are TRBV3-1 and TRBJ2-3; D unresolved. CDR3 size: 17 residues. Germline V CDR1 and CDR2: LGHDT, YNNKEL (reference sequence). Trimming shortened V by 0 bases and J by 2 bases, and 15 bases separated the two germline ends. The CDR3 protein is CASSQDEIGRTTDTQYF. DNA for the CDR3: TGTGCCAGCAGCCAAGATGAGATCGGACGGACCACAGATACGCAGTATTTT.

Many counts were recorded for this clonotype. The CDR3 loop is CSVVPGYTEAFF. As DNA, the CDR3 is TGCAGCGTTGTTCCAGGATACACTGAAGCTTTCTTT. This chain links TRBV29-1 with TRBJ1-1; D remains unclear. Trimming stripped 4 bases from V and 3 bases from J, with 9 bases between. CDR3 size: 12 residues. The germline CDR1 and CDR2 sequences are SQVTM and ANQGSEA.

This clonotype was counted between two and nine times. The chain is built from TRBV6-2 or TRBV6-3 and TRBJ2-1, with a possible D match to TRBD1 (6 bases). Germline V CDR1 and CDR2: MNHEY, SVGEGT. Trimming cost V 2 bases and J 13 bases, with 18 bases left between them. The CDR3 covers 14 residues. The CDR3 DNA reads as TGTGCCAGCAGTTACCAGGGGTTCCAAGAGGCCCAGTTCTTC. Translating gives CASSYQGFQEAQFF.

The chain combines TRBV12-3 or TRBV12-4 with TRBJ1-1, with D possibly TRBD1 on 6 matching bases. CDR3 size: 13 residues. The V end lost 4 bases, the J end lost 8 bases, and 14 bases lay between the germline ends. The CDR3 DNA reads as TGTGCCAGCAGTTCAAACAGGGTAGGGGAAGCTTTCTTT. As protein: CASSSNRVGEAFF.

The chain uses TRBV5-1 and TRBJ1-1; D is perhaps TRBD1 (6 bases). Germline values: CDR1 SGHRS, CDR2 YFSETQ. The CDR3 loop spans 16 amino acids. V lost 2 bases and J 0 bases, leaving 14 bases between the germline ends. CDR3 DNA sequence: TGCGCCAGCAGCTTTTTACAGGGTGGCGTGAACACTGAAGCTTTCTTT. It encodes CASSFLQGGVNTEAFF.

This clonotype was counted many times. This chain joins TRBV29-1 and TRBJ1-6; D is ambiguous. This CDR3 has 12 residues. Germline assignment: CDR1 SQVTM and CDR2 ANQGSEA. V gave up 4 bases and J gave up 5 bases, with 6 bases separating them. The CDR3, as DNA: TGCAGCGTTGGGTCAGATAATTCACCCCTCCACTTT. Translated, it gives CSVGSDNSPLHF.

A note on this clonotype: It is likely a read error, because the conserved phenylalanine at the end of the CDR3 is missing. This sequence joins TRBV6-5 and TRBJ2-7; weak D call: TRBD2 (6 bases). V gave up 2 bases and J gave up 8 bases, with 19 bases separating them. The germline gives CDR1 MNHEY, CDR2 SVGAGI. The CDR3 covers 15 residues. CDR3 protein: CASSYRERGLDKQYL. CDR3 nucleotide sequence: TGTGCCAGCAGTTACAGGGAGAGGGGACTTGACAAGCAGTACCTC.

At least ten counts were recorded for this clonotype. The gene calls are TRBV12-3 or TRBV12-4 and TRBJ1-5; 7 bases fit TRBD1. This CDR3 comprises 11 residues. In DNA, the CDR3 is TGTGCAGACAGGGCCTATCAGCCCCAGCATTTT. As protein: CADRAYQPQHF.

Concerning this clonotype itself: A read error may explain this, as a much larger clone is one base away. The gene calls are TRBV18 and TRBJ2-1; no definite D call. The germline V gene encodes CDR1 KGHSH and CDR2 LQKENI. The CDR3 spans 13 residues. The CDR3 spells CATSPFFSNEQFF. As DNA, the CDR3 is TGTGCCACCTCACCCTTCTTCTCTAATGAGCAGTTCTTC.

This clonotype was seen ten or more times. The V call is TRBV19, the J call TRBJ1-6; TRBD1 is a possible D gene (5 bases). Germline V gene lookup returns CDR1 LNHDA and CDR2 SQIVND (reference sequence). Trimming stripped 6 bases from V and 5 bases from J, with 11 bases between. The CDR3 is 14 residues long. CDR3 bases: TGTGCCAGTAGCTGGCGGGGGGATAATTCACCCCTCCACTTT. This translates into CASSWRGDNSPLHF.

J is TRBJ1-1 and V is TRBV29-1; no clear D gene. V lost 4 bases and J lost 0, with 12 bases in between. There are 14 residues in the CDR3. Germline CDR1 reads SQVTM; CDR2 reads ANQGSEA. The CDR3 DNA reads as TGCAGCGTTGCAGAGGCACCCGTGAACACTGAAGCTTTCTTT. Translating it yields CSVAEAPVNTEAFF.

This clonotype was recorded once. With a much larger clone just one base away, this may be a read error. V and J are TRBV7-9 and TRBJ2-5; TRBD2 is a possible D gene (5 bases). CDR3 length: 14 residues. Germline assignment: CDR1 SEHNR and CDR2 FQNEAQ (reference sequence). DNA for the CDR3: TGTGCCACCAGCGGCCGGGGAACCCAAGAGACCCAGTACTTC. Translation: CATSGRGTQETQYF.

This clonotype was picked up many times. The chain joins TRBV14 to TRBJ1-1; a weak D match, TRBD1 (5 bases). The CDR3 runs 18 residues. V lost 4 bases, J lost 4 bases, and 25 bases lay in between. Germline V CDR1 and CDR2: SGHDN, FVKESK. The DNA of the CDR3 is TGTGCCAGCAGCCGATACCCCCCAGCTAGAGGGGCGGTCACTGAAGCTTTCTTT. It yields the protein CASSRYPPARGAVTEAFF.

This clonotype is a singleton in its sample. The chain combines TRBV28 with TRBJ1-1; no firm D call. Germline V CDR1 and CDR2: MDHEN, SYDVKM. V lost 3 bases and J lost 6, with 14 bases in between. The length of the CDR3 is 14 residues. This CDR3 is CASSLWARNPEAFF. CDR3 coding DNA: TGTGCCAGCAGTTTGTGGGCCCGAAACCCTGAAGCTTTCTTT.

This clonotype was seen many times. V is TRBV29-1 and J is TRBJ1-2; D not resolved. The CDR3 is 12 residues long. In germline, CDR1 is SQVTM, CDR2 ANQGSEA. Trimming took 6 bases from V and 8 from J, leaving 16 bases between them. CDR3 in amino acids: CSVDGPYGGYTF. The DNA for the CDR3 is TGCAGCGTGGACGGTCCCTATGGGGGCTACACCTTC.

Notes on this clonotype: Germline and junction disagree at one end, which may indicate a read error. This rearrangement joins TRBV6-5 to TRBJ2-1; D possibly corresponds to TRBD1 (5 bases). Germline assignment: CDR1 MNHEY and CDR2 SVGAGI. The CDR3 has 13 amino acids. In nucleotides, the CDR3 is TGTTCCAGTGCAGGGCGCCAGACTAATGAGCAGTTCTTC. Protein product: CSSAGRQTNEQFF.

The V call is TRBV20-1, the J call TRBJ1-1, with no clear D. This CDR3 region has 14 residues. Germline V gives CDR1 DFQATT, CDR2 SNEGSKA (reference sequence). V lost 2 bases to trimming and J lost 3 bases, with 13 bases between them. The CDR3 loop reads CSARWAGWDTEAFF. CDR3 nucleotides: TGCAGTGCTAGATGGGCAGGATGGGACACTGAAGCTTTCTTT.